Described below is a single T cell receptor (beta chain) sequence and its context. Donors in Cohort 3 who had recovered were those with two negative PCRs, healthcare professional clearance, or resolution of their symptoms. The data originate from a study of blood T cell repertoires in COVID-19. Study-wide background: T cells, B-cell-depleted T cells, or PBMCs supplied cDNA or gDNA.

Produced via immunoSEQ multiplex PCR; TCRdb's table is partial and in-frame only. Among about 310,000 clones listed, about nine tenths were seen once. This CDR3 spans 18 amino acids. CDR1 is KGHSH and CDR2 is LQKENI in the germline V gene. V lost 3 bases and J lost 0, with 21 bases in between. The V gene is TRBV18, the J gene TRBJ2-7; possible D gene TRBD2, 6 bases. The origin of this receptor is a young woman who had recovered from COVID-19. The sample was PBMCs or T cells enriched from blood (not recorded which). The CDR3 loop is CASSPNEVLAFSSYEQYF. DNA of the CDR3: TGTGCCAGCTCACCGAACGAAGTACTAGCTTTTAGCTCCTACGAGCAGTACTTC.